This T cell receptor beta chain originates from a study of blood T cell repertoires in COVID-19. In the authors' workflow: How many nucleated cells were present was estimated from reference gene primer amplification. TCRdb's table, derived via immunoSEQ multiplex PCR, lists solely in-frame clones and lacks some. For V, J and clone size, that table is used; D and trimming come from the DNA. The sample carries approximately 400,000 clones, 89% recorded once. Trimming removed 5 bases from V and 0 bases from J, with 26 bases in between. Germline V gives CDR1 MDHEN, CDR2 SYDVKM. There are 19 residues in the CDR3.

This receptor was taken from a man in his forties with acute or convalescent COVID-19. The source material was peripheral blood. This rearrangement joins TRBV28 to TRBJ2-7, with D perhaps TRBD2 (6 bases). CDR3 sequence: CASSLSSSSLAPLSYEQYF. The CDR3 DNA sequence: TGTGCCAGCAGTCTATCCTCTTCCTCGCTAGCGCCACTCTCCTACGAGCAGTACTTC.